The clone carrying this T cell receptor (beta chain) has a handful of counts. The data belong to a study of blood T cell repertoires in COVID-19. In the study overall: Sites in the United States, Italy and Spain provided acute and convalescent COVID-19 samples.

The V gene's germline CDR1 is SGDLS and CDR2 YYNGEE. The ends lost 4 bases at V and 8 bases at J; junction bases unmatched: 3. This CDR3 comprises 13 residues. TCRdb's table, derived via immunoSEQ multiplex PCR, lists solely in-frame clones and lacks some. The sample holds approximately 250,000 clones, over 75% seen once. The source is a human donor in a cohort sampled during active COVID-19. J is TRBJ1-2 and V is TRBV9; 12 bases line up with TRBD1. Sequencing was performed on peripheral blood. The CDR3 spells CASSRDRGQGYTF. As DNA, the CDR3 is TGTGCCAGCAGCCGGGACAGGGGGCAGGGCTACACCTTC. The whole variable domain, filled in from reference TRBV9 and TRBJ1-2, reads DSGVTQTPKHLITATGQRVTLRCSPRSGDLSVYWYQQSLDQGLQFLIQYYNGEERAKGNILERFSAQQFPDLHSELNLSSLELGDSALYFCASSRDRGQGYTFGSGTRLTVV.